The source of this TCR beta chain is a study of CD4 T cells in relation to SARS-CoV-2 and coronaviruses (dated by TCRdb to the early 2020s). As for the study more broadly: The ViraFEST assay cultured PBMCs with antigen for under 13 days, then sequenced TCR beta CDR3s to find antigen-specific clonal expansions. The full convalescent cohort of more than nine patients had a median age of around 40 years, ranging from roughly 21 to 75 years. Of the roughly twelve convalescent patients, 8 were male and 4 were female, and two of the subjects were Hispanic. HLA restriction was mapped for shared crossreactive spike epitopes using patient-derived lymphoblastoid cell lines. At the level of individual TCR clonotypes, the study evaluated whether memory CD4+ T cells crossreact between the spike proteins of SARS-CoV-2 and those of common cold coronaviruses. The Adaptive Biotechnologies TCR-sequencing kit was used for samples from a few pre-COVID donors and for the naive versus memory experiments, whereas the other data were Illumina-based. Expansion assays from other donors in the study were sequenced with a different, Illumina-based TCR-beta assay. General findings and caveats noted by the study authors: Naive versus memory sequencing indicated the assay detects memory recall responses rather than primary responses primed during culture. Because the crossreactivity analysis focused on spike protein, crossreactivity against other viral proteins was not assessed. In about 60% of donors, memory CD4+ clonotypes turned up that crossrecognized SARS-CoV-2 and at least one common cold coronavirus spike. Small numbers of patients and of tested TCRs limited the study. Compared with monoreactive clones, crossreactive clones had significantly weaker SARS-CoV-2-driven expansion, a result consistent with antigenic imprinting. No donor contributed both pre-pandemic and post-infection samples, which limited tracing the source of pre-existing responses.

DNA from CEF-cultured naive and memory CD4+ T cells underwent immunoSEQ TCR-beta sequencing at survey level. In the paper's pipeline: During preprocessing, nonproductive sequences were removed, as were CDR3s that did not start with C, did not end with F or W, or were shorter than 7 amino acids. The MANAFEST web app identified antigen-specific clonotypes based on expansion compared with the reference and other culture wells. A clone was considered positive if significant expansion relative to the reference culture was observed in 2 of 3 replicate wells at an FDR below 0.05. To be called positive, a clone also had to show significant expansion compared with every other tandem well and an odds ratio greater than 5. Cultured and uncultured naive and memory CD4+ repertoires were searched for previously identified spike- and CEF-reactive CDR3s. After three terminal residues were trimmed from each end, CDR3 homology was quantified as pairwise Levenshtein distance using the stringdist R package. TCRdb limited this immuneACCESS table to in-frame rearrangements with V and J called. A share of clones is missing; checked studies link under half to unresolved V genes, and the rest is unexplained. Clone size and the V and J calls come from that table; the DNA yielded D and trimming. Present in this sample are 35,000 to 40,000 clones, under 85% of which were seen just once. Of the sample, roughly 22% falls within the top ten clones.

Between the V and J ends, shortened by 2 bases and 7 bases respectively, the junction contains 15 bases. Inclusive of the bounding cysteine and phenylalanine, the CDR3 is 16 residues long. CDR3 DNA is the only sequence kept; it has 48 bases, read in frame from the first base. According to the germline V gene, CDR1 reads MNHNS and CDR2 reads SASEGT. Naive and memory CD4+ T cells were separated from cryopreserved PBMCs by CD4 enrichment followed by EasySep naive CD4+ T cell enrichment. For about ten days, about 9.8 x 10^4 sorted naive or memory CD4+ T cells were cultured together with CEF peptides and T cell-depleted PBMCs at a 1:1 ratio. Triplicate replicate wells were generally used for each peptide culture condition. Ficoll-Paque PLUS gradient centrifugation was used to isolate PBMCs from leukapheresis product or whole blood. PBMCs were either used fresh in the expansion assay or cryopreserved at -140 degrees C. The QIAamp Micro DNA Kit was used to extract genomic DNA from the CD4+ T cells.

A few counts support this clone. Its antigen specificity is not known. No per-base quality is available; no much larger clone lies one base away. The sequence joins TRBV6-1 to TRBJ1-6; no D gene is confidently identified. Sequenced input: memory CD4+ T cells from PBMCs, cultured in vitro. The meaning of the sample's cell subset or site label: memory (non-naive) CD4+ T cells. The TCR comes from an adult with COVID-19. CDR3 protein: CASSEPSSVTNSPLHF. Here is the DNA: TGTGCCAGCAGTGAACCCTCATCTGTGACGAATTCACCCCTCCACTTT.